These 9 T cell receptor beta chains were all obtained from the same sample, sequenced in a study of beta chain features in type 1 diabetes. The investigators reverse transcribed all of the isolated RNA, so they sequenced expressed TCRB transcripts. Assay: immunoSEQ multiplex PCR; the TCRdb copy retains only in-frame clones and omits some. This sample yields hundreds of thousands of clones, of which less than 15% are seen a single time; around 0.03% belongs to the top ten. Sequencing input: naive CD4+ T cells from blood. These receptors were collected from a woman in her thirties or forties in good health.

This clone occurred a few times. The chain links TRBV6-5 to TRBJ1-1; 7 nucleotides agree with TRBD1. Trimming cost V 2 bases and J 9 bases; bases outside gene matches: 6. Germline values: CDR1 MNHEY, CDR2 SVGAGI. CDR3 size: 13 residues. CDR3 residues: CASSYGRGGQAFF. In DNA, the CDR3 is TGTGCCAGCAGTTACGGACGAGGGGGCCAAGCTTTCTTT.

The genes are TRBV11-2 and TRBJ2-3; 10 bases agree with TRBD2. The CDR3 is 14 residues long. Germline CDR1 is SGHAT and CDR2 is FQNNGV. V lost 6 bases, J lost 11 bases, and 11 bases stayed unmatched. The CDR3, as DNA: TGTGCCAGCAGGAGAGCGGGGGGGCGGTTAGGGCAGTATTTT. Encoded protein: CASRRAGGRLGQYF.

The rearrangement joins TRBV9 to TRBJ1-6, with 7 bases fitting TRBD1. V shed 4 bases, J shed 7 bases, and the junction held 8 bases outside the gene matches. Germline V lookup: CDR1 SGDLS, CDR2 YYNGEE. The length of the CDR3 is 15 residues. CDR3: CASSPTTGWNSPLHF. CDR3 nucleotides: TGTGCCAGCAGCCCCACGACAGGGTGGAATTCACCCCTCCACTTT.

The rearrangement links TRBV7-2 to TRBJ2-4; the D gene is possibly TRBD1 (5 bases). This CDR3 region has 14 residues. V was trimmed by 5 bases and J by 2 bases, leaving 10 bases between them. CDR1 SGHTA and CDR2 FQGNSA come from the germline V gene. The CDR3 region is CASSRGQTKNIQYF. The CDR3 bases are TGTGCCAGCAGCCGAGGACAAACCAAAAACATTCAGTACTTC.

V is TRBV2 and J is TRBJ1-6; no clear D. Trimming shortened V by 5 bases and J by 10 bases, and 9 bases separated the two germline ends. CDR3 length: 12 residues. Germline CDR1 and CDR2: SNHLY and FYNNEI. CDR3 loop: CASSLTRSPLHF. As DNA, the CDR3 is TGTGCCAGCAGTCTCACCCGGTCACCCCTCCACTTT.

This clone was observed a few times. The chain joins TRBV2 to TRBJ1-2; no clear D gene. The V end lost 6 bases, the J end lost 6 bases, and 17 bases lay between the germline ends. Germline CDR1 and CDR2: SNHLY and FYNNEI. CDR3 size: 14 residues. Here the CDR3 DNA reads TGTGCCAGCAGCCTGTTACTCCCAAACGATGGCTACACCTTC. It encodes CASSLLLPNDGYTF.

The chain's CDR3 is CASSLVGDSGAYGYTF. The CDR3 DNA is TGTGCCAGCAGCTTAGTTGGTGACTCAGGGGCCTATGGCTACACCTTC. J is TRBJ1-2 and V is TRBV7-2; a possible D gene is TRBD1 (6 bases). The germline V gene encodes CDR1 SGHTA and CDR2 FQGNSA. Trimming took 1 base from V and 4 from J, leaving 16 bases between them. The CDR3 is 16 residues long.

This rearrangement joins TRBV10-3 to TRBJ1-1, with D possibly TRBD1 on 6 matching bases. Germline loops: CDR1 ENHRY, CDR2 SYGVKD. The CDR3 extends over 13 amino acids. Trimming removed 6 bases from V and 1 base from J, with 9 bases in between. The CDR3 DNA reads as TGTGCCATCAGGGGGACACCGAACACTGAAGCTTTCTTT. Its translation: CAIRGTPNTEAFF.

V and J are TRBV11-2 and TRBJ2-3; 8 bases line up with TRBD2. The germline CDR1 and CDR2 sequences are SGHAT and FQNNGV. This CDR3 contains 13 residues. J gave up 4 bases and V 3 bases, and 0 bases lay outside the gene matches. The CDR3 here is CASSLRGADTQYF. CDR3 coding DNA: TGTGCCAGCAGCTTGCGGGGGGCAGATACGCAGTATTTT.